Listed here is a single T cell receptor (beta chain). What it binds is not known. 13 Jbeta primers and 60 Vbeta primers were used for the PCR. TCRdb's table, derived via immunoSEQ multiplex PCR, lists solely in-frame clones and lacks some. The table includes around 170,000 clones, 80% detected once. The data stem from a study of cytomegalovirus exposure and HLA in healthy donors. Findings and caveats of the study: Another analysis was done later, and it associated 16,951 TCR beta sequences with HLA alleles at 0.05 false discovery rate.

CDR1 and CDR2 (germline): LNHDA, SQIVND (reference sequence). The CDR3 sequence is 15 residues long. V was clipped by 6 bases and J by 0 bases, with 13 bases between them. Source material: PBMCs. The sequence was obtained from a man in his forties or fifties in good health and CMV-seronegative. The chain employs TRBV19 and TRBJ2-3; D possibly corresponds to TRBD1 (6 bases). Here the CDR3 reads CASSMRQDSTDTQYF. DNA for the CDR3: TGTGCCAGTAGCATGCGACAGGATAGCACAGATACGCAGTATTTT.